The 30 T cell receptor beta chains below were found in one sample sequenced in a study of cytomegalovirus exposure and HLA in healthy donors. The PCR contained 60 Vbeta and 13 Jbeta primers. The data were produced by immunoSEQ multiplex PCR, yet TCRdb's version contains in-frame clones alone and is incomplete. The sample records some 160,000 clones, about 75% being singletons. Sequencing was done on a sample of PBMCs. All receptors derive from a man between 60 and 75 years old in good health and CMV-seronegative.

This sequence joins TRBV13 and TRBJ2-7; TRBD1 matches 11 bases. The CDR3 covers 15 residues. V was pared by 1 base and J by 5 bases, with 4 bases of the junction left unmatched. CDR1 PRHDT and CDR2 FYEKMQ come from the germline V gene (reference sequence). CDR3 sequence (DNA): TGTGCCAGCAGCTTAGACAGGACAGGGGGCAACGAGCAGTACTTC. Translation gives CASSLDRTGGNEQYF. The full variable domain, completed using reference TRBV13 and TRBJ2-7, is AAGVIQSPRHLIKEKRETATLKCYPIPRHDTVYWYQQGPGQDPQFLISFYEKMQSDKGSIPDRFSAQQFSDYHSELNMSSLELGDSALYFCASSLDRTGGNEQYFGPGTRLTVT.

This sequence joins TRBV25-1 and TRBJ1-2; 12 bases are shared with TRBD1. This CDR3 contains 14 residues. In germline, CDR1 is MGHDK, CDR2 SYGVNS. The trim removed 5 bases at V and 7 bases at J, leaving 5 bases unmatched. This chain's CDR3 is CASSQGDRGLGYTF. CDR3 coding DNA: TGTGCCAGCAGTCAAGGGGACAGGGGGCTTGGCTACACCTTC.

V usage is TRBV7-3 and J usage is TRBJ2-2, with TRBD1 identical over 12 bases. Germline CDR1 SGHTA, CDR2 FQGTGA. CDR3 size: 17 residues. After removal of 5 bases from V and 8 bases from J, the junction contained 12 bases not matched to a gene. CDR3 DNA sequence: TGTGCCAGCAGCCTCAATCCGGGACAGGGGGCGGGAGGGGAGCTGTTTTTT. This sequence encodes CASSLNPGQGAGGELFF.

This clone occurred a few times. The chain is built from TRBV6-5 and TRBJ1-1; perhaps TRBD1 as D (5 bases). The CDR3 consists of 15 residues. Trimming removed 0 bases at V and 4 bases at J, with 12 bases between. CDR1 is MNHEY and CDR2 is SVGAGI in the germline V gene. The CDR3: CASSYSGQGGTEAFF. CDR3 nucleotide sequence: TGTGCCAGCAGTTACTCAGGGCAGGGTGGCACTGAAGCTTTCTTT.

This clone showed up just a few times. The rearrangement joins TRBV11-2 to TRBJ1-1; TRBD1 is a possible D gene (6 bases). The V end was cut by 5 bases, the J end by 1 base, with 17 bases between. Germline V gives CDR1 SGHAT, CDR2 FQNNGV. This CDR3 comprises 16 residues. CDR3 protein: CASSLPSWGRNTEAFF. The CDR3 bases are TGTGCCAGCAGCCTTCCTAGTTGGGGGCGGAACACTGAAGCTTTCTTT.

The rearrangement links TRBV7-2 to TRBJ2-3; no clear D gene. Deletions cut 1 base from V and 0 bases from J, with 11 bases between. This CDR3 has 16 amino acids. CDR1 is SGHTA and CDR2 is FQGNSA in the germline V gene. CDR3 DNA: TGTGCCAGCAGCTTAGGGGCTACTCCTAGCACAGATACGCAGTATTTT. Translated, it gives CASSLGATPSTDTQYF.

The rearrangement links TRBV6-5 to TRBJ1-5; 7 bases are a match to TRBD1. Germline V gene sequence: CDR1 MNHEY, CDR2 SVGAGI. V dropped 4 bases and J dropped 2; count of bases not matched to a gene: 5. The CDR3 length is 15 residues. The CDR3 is CASSSSGQRNQPQHF. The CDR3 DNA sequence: TGTGCCAGCAGTTCCTCGGGACAGCGCAATCAGCCCCAGCATTTT.

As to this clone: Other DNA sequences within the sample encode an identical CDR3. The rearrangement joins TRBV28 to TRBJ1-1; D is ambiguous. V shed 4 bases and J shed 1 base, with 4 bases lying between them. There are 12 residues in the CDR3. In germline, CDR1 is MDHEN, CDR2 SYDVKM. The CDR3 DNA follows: TGTGCCAGCAGTTCAGGGAACACTGAAGCTTTCTTT. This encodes CASSSGNTEAFF.

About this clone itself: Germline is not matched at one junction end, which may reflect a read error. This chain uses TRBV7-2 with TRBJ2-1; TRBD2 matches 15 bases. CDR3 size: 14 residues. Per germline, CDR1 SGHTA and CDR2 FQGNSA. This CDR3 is CASSLDGTSGRKVF. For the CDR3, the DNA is TGTGCCAGCAGCTTAGATGGGACTAGCGGGAGGAAAGTCTTC.

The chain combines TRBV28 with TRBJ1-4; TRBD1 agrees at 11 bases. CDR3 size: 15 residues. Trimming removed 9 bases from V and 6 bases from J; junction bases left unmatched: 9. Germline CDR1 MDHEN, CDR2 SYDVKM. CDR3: CASWARDRGDEKLFF. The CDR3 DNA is TGTGCCAGTTGGGCTCGGGACAGGGGGGATGAAAAACTGTTTTTT.

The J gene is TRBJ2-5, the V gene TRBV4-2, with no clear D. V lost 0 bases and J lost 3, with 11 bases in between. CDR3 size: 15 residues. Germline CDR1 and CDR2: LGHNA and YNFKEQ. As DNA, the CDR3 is TGTGCCAGCAGCCAAGAATTGCGCTTTGAAGAGACCCAGTACTTC. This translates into CASSQELRFEETQYF.

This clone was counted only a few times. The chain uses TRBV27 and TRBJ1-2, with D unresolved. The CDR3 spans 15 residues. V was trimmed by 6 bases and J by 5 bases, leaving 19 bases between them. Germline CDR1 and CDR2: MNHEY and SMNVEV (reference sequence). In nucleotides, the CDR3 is TGTGCCAGCAGCGGCAGGAGGGTATCTGGGTATGGCTACACCTTC. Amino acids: CASSGRRVSGYGYTF.

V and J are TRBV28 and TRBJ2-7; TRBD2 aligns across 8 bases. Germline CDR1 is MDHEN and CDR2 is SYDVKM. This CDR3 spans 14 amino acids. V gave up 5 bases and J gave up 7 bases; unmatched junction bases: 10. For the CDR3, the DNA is TGTGCCAGCAGTCCGTCGACAGGCGGGAGGGAGCAGTACTTC. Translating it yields CASSPSTGGREQYF.

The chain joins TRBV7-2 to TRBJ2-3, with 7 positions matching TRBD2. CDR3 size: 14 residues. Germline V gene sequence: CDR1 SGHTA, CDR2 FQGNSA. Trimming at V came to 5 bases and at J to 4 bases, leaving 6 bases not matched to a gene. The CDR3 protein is CASSTTSHSDTQYF. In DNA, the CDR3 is TGTGCCAGCAGCACGACTAGCCACTCAGATACGCAGTATTTT.

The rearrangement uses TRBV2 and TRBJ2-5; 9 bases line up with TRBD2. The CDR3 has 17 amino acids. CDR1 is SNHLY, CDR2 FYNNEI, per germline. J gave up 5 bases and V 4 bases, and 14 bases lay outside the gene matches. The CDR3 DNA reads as TGTGCCAGCAGTGTCCAGGTCCCAGCGGGAGGTTGGGAGACCCAGTACTTC. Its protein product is CASSVQVPAGGWETQYF.

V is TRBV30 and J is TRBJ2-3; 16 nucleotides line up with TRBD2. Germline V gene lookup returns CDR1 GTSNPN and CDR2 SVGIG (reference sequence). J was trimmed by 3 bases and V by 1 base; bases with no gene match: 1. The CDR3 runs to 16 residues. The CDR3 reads CAWSGGLAGGTDTQYF. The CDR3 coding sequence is TGTGCCTGGAGTGGGGGACTAGCGGGAGGGACAGATACGCAGTATTTT.

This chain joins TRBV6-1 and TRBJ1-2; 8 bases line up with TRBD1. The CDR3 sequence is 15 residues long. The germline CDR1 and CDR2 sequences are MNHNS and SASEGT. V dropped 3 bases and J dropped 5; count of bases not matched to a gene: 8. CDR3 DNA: TGTGCCAGCAGTGATCGTGGACAGGGCGATTATGGCTACACCTTC. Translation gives CASSDRGQGDYGYTF.

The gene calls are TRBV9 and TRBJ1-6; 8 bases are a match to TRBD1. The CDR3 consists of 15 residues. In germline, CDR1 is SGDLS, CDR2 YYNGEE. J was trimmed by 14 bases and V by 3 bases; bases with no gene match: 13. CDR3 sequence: CASSGGTGVGFTLHF. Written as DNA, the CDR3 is TGTGCCAGCAGCGGGGGGACAGGCGTGGGGTTCACCCTCCACTTT.

For the CDR3, the DNA is TGTGCCAGTAGTCCTAGCGGGAGGGAACACAATGAGCAGTTCTTC. Translated: CASSPSGREHNEQFF. The rearrangement joins TRBV19 to TRBJ2-1; TRBD2 agrees at 12 bases. Losses at the gene ends were 5 bases for V and 5 bases for J; bases not matched to a gene: 4. Germline values: CDR1 LNHDA, CDR2 SQIVND (reference sequence). The CDR3 sequence is 15 residues long.

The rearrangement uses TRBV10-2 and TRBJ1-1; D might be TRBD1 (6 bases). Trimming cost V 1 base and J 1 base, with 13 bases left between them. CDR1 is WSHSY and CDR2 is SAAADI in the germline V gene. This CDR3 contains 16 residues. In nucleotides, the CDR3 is TGCGCCAGCAGTGAGTACGGACAGCTCCCGAACACTGAAGCTTTCTTT. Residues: CASSEYGQLPNTEAFF.

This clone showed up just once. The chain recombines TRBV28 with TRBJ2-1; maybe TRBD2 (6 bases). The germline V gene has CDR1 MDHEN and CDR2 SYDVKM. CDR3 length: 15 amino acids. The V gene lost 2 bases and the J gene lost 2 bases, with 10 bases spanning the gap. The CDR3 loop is CASSLPPGAYNEQFF. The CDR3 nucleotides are TGTGCCAGCAGTTTACCCCCGGGGGCCTACAATGAGCAGTTCTTC.

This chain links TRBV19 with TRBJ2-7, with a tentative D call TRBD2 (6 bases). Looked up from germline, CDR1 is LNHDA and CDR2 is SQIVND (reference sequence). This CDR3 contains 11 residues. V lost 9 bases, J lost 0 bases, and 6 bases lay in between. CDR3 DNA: TGTGCCAGCGGGGGCTCCTACGAGCAGTACTTC. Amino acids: CASGGSYEQYF.

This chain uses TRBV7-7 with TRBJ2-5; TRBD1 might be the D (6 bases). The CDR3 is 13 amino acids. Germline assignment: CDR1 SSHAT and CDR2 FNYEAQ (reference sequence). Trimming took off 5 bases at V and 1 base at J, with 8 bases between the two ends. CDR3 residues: CASSTDSQETQYF. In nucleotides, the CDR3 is TGTGCCAGCAGCACGGACAGCCAAGAGACCCAGTACTTC.

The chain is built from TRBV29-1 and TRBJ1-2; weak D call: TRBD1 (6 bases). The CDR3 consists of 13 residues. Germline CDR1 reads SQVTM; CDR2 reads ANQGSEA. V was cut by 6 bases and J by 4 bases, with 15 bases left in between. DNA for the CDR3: TGCAGCGTCGGGCGTCAGGGGTCCTATGGCTACACCTTC. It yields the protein CSVGRQGSYGYTF.

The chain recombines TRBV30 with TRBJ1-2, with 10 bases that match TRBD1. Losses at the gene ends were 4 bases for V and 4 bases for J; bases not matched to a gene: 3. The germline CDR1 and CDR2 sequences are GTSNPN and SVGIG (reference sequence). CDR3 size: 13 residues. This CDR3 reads CAWKTGGPYGYTF. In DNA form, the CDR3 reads TGTGCCTGGAAGACAGGGGGCCCCTATGGCTACACCTTC.

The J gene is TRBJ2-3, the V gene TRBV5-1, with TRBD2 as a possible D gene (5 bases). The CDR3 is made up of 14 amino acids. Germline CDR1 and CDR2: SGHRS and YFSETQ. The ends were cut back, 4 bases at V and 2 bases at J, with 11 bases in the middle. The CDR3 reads CASSQADHTDTQYF. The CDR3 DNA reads TGCGCCAGCAGCCAAGCGGACCACACAGATACGCAGTATTTT.

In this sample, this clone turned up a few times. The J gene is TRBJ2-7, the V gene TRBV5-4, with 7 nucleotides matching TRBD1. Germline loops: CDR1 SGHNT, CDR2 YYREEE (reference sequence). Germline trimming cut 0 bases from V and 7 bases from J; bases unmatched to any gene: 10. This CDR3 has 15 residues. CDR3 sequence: CASSLGQMGRGEQYF. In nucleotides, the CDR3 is TGTGCCAGCAGCTTGGGACAGATGGGCAGGGGGGAGCAGTACTTC.

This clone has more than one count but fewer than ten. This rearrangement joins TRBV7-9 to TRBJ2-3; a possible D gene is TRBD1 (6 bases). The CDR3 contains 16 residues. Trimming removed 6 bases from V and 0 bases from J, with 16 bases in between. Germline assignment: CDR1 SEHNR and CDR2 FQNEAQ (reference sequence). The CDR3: CASSSKGTPSTDTQYF. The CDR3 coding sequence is TGTGCCAGCAGTTCTAAAGGGACACCTAGCACAGATACGCAGTATTTT.

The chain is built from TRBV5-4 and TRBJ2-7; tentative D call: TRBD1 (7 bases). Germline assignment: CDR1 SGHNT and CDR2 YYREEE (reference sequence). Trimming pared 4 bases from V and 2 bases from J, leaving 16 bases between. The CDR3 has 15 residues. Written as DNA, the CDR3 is TGTGCCAGCAGCACCCGGCAGGGGGGTGCCTACGAGCAGTACTTC. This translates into CASSTRQGGAYEQYF.

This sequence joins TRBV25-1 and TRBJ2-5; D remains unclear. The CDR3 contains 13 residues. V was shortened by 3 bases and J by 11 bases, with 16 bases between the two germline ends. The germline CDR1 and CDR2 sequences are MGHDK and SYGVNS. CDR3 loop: CASSDSYLREQYF. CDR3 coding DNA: TGTGCCAGCAGTGATAGCTATCTACGAGAGCAGTACTTC.